One sample yielded the 9 T cell receptor beta chains listed below, sequenced in a study of OX40 agonist ivuxolimab in advanced cancers. Produced via immunoSEQ multiplex PCR; TCRdb's table is partial and in-frame only. The table shows about 48,000 clones, with around 84% occurring only once. This specimen was CD4+ or CD8+ T cells sorted from blood, taken in a trial of the OX40 agonist ivuxolimab. The receptors originated from an adult with an advanced solid tumor such as melanoma, head and neck, liver or kidney cancer.

The V and J genes are TRBV6-1 and TRBJ2-7; perhaps TRBD2 as D (5 bases). This CDR3 has 14 amino acids. The V gene's germline CDR1 is MNHNS and CDR2 SASEGT. Between the trimmed V and J ends, which lost 1 base and 3 bases, there was a span of 10 bases. The CDR3: CASSEGGLRYEQYF. In nucleotides, the CDR3 is TGTGCCAGCAGTGAAGGTGGACTTCGCTACGAGCAGTACTTC.

This clone was found once. The chain is built from TRBV11-2 and TRBJ1-2; 8 bases are a match to TRBD1. In germline, CDR1 is SGHAT, CDR2 FQNNGV. The V and J ends lost 6 bases and 4 bases, in that order; junction bases with no gene match: 10. This CDR3 contains 15 residues. In nucleotides, the CDR3 is TGTGCCAGCAGTAAAGACAGGGGAGAGTTCTATGGCTACACCTTC. This encodes CASSKDRGEFYGYTF.

V is TRBV11-2 and J is TRBJ1-4; 8 bases align to TRBD1. The junction had 7 bases not matched to a gene; V was cut back by 5 bases and J by 11 bases. Germline CDR1 is SGHAT and CDR2 is FQNNGV. This CDR3 spans 13 amino acids. Here the CDR3 reads CASSPDRAGKLFF. The CDR3 DNA is TGTGCCAGCAGCCCGGACAGGGCGGGCAAACTGTTTTTT.

The chain combines TRBV7-9 with TRBJ2-7; 10 bases match TRBD1. Trimming removed 7 bases from V and 5 bases from J; junction bases left unmatched: 14. CDR1 and CDR2 from the germline V gene are SEHNR and FQNEAQ (reference sequence). This CDR3 is built from 16 residues. The CDR3 DNA is TGTGCCAGCACCGCCCCGGAGGGACAGGGGACTGACGAGCAGTACTTC. It yields the protein CASTAPEGQGTDEQYF.

The chain uses TRBV5-1 and TRBJ2-1; D may be TRBD1 (6 bases). Germline-derived CDR1 and CDR2 are SGHRS and YFSETQ. The CDR3 length is 14 residues. V lost 4 bases and J 4 bases, leaving 12 bases between the germline ends. In DNA, the CDR3 is TGCGCCAGCAGCGCCGGGACACTATACAATGAGCAGTTCTTC. Translating it yields CASSAGTLYNEQFF. Looking up the rest from reference TRBV5-1 and TRBJ2-1 gives the full variable domain: KAGVTQTPRYLIKTRGQQVTLSCSPISGHRSVSWYQQTPGQGLQFLFEYFSETQRNKGNFPGRFSGRQFSNSRSEMNVSTLELGDSALYLCASSAGTLYNEQFFGPGTRLTVL.

The V and J genes are TRBV30 and TRBJ1-2; TRBD1 agrees at 8 bases. The J segment lost 8 bases and the V segment lost 1 base, leaving 6 bases of the junction unmatched. The CDR3 length is 13 residues. Germline-derived CDR1 and CDR2 are GTSNPN and SVGIG (reference sequence). The CDR3 bases are TGTGCCTGGAGTGCTGAAGACAGGGGCGGCTACACCTTC. Translated: CAWSAEDRGGYTF.

The chain combines TRBV29-1 with TRBJ2-5, with 8 bases identical to TRBD2. Germline trimming cut 5 bases from V and 0 bases from J; bases unmatched to any gene: 2. Germline-derived CDR1 and CDR2 are SQVTM and ANQGSEA. The CDR3 covers 13 residues. The CDR3 region is CSVRGGYQETQYF. CDR3 coding DNA: TGCAGCGTTCGGGGGGGGTACCAAGAGACCCAGTACTTC. Variable domain in full (rest from reference TRBV29-1 and TRBJ2-5): SAVISQKPSRDICQRGTSLTIQCQVDSQVTMMFWYRQQPGQSLTLIATANQGSEATYESGFVIDKFPISRPNLTFSTLTVSNMSPEDSSIYLCSVRGGYQETQYFGPGTRLLVL.

The chain employs TRBV2 and TRBJ2-3, with 13 nucleotides matching TRBD2. The CDR3 sequence is 15 residues long. From germline, CDR1 is SNHLY and CDR2 FYNNEI. V trimming: 6 bases; J trimming: 6 bases; junction bases outside the gene matches: 6. As DNA, the CDR3 is TGTGCCAGCAGCGAACGACTAGCGGGAGGCGATACGCAGTATTTT. Residues: CASSERLAGGDTQYF.

This chain connects TRBV6-6 to TRBJ1-2; D unresolved. V gave up 8 bases and J gave up 5 bases, with 6 bases separating them. Germline CDR1 reads MNHNY; CDR2 reads SVGAGI (reference sequence). This CDR3 region has 10 residues. The DNA for the CDR3 is TGTGCCAGCTACCGGTATGGCTACACCTTC. Translating gives CASYRYGYTF.